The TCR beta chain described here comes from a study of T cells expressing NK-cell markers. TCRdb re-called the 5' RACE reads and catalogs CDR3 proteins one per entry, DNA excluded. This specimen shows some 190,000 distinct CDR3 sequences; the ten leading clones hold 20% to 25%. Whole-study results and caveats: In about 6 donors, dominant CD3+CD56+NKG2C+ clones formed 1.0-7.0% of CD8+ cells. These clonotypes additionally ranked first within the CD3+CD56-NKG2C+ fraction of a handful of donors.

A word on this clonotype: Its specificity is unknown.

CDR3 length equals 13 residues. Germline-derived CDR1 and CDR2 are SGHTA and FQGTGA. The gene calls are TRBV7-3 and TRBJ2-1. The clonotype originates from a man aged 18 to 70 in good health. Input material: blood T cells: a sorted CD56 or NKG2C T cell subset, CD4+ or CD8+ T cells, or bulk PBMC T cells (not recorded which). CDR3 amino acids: CASSASLGNEQFF.